The rows below give T cell receptor beta chains drawn from one sample of a study of CD8 T cells in Susac syndrome. TCRdb itself ran the immunoSEQ multiplex PCR reads through MiXCR, one entry per CDR3 protein. The table records roughly 100,000 distinct CDR3 sequences, 85% to 95% of them present only once. Source material: CD4+ T cells from PBMCs. Source of these receptors: a human donor with Susac syndrome. Each CDR3 is given with its conserved first and last residue. The D gene is left open where the match is weak.

>TRBV7-6|14|.|TRBJ1-6
TGTGCCAGCAGCCAAACTGGACGGGATTCACCCCTCCACTTT
CASSQTGRDSPLHF
>TRBV5-1|14|.|TRBJ2-1
TGCGCCAGCAGCTTGGGGGCCACAGGAGGTGAGCAGTTCTTC
CASSLGATGGEQFF
>TRBV25-1|14|.|TRBJ1-6
TGTGCCAGCAGTGAATCCAGGGCCAATTCACCCCTCCACTTT
CASSESRANSPLHF
>TRBV27|16|.|TRBJ1-6
TGTGCCAGCAGTTTTATTGTGTCAGGAAGAAATTCACCCCTCCACTTT
CASSFIVSGRNSPLHF
>TRBV4-3|16|.|TRBJ1-1
TGCGCCAGCAGCCAAGGGGGGGGCAGGGGAAGGACTGAAGCTTTCTTT
CASSQGGGRGRTEAFF
>TRBV19|17|TRBD1|TRBJ1-2
TGTGCCAGTAGTAGAGACTCCCTTTCCGGGACAGAGTATGGCTACACCTTC
CASSRDSLSGTEYGYTF
>TRBV7-9|13|TRBD1|TRBJ1-2
TGTGCTGCGGGCAGGGGGGAAAACTATGGCTACACCTTC
CAAGRGENYGYTF
>TRBV29-1|10|.|TRBJ1-1
TGCAGCGTTGAGCTTTCTGAAGCTTTCTTT
CSVELSEAFF
>TRBV11-2|12|TRBD2|TRBJ2-7
TGTGCCAGCAGCTTAGGAGCGGGGGAGCAGTACTTC
CASSLGAGEQYF
>TRBV7-2|16|TRBD2|TRBJ2-3
TGTGCCAGCAGTCCCAGGACTAGGGTTGGCACAGATACGCAGTATTTT
CASSPRTRVGTDTQYF
>TRBV5-1|15|.|TRBJ2-1
TGCGCCAGCAGCTTGTCGGGGAAGCCCTACAATGAGCAGTTCTTC
CASSLSGKPYNEQFF
>TRBV12-3/TRBV12-4|14|.|TRBJ2-5
TGTGCCAGCAGTCCCCGGGGGCGAGGAGAGACCCAGTACTTC
CASSPRGRGETQYF
>TRBV4-3|15|.|TRBJ2-2
TGCGCCAGCAGCCAGCCCCTAGGGAGCACCGGGGAGCTGTTTTTT
CASSQPLGSTGELFF
>TRBV9|16|TRBD1|TRBJ1-2
TGTGCCAGCAGCGGGTGGACAGGGGATTTCAACTATGGCTACACCTTC
CASSGWTGDFNYGYTF
>TRBV27|13|TRBD1|TRBJ2-1
TGTGCCAGCGCCAGACAGGGGGGAAATGAGCAGTTCTTC
CASARQGGNEQFF
>TRBV20-1|14|.|TRBJ2-3
TGCAGTGCTAGAGTCCAGCGGCTCACAGATACGCAGTATTTT
CSARVQRLTDTQYF
>TRBV19|12|.|TRBJ1-1
TGTGCCAGTAGCCGTACGGAGGCTGAAGCTTTCTTT
CASSRTEAEAFF